The source of this T cell receptor (beta chain) is a study of CD8+ T cells in alopecia areata. RNA, once extracted, was reverse transcribed into cDNA for use as the sequencing template. Clones were sequenced by immunoSEQ multiplex PCR, and TCRdb holds only the in-frame ones, with some missing. The profile covers 200,000 to 250,000 clones, with less than 65% appearing a single time and 4.2% taken by the ten largest. This sample's treatment: oral pan-JAK inhibitor, 5-10 mg twice daily. This clone was observed a handful of times. The germline V gene encodes CDR1 ENHRY and CDR2 SYGVKD. The length of the CDR3 is 14 residues. Trimming cost V 5 bases and J 5 bases, with 15 bases left between them.

Material: CD4+ T cells sorted from blood, obtained at week 4, from a patient treated with tofacitinib. This clonotype was obtained from a human donor with alopecia areata. The chain has TRBV10-3 and TRBJ2-5, with a weak D call TRBD2 (6 bases). The CDR3 loop reads CAISPEGRSETQYF. The CDR3 DNA sequence: TGTGCCATCAGTCCTGAGGGGAGGTCGGAGACCCAGTACTTC.